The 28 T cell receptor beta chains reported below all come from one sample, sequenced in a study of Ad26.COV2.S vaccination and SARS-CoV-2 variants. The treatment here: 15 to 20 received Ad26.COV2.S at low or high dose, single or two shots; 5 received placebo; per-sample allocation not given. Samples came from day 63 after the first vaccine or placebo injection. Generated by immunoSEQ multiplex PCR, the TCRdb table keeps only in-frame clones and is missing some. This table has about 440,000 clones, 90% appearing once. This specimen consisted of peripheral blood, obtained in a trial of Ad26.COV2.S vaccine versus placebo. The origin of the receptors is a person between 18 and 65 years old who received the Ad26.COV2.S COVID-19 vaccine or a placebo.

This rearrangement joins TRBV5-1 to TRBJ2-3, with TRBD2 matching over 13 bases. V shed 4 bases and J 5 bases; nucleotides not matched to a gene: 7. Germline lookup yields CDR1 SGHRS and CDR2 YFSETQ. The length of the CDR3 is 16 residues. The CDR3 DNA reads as TGCGCCAGCAGCGTGGGACTAGCGGGATGGGTAGATACGCAGTATTTT. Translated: CASSVGLAGWVDTQYF.

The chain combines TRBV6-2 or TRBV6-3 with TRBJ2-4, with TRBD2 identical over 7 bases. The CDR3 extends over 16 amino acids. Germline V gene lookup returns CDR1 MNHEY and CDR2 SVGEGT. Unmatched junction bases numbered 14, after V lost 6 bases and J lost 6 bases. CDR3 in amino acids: CASSSPGGEVGNIQYF. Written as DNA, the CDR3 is TGTGCCAGCAGCTCCCCTGGGGGGGAGGTTGGAAACATTCAGTACTTC.

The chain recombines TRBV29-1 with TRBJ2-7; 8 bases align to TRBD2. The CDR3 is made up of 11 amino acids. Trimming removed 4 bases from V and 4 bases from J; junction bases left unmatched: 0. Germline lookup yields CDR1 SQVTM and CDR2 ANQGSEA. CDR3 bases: TGCAGCGTTGCGGGAGGGTACGAGCAGTACTTC. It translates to CSVAGGYEQYF.

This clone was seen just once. CDR3 DNA sequence: TGTGCCAGCAGTGACCCCCGGGACAAGGCTGCCGGAGATACGCAGTATTTT. It specifies CASSDPRDKAAGDTQYF. This chain uses TRBV6-4 with TRBJ2-3, with a weak D call TRBD1 (6 bases). The CDR3 sequence is 17 residues long. From germline, CDR1 is MRHNA and CDR2 SNTAGT. The V and J ends lost 2 bases and 5 bases respectively, with 20 bases between them.

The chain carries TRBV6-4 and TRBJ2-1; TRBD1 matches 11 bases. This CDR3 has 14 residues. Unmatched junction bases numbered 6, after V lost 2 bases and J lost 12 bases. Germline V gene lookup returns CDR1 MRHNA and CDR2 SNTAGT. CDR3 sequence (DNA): TGTGCCAGCAGTGACGGGACAGGGGGATTTGGGCAGTTCTTC. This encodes CASSDGTGGFGQFF.

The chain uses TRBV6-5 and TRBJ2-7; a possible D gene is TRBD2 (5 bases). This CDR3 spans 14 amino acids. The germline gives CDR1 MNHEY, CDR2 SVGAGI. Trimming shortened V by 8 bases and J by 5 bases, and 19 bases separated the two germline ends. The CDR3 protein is CASGASGVWNEQYF. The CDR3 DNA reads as TGTGCCAGCGGCGCGTCCGGGGTTTGGAACGAGCAGTACTTC.

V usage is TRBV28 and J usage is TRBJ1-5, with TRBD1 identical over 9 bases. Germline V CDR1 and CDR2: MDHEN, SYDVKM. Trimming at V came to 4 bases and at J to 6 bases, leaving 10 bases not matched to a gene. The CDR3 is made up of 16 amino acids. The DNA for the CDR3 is TGTGCCAGCAGTTCCCATGGACAGGGGTCGGGTCAGCCCCAGCATTTT. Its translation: CASSSHGQGSGQPQHF.

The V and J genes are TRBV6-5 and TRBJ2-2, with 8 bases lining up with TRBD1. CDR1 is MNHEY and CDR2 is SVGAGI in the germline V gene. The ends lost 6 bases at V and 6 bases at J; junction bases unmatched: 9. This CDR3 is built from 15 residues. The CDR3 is CASRTNRGLPGELFF. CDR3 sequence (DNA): TGTGCCAGCAGAACCAACAGGGGGTTACCCGGGGAGCTGTTTTTT.

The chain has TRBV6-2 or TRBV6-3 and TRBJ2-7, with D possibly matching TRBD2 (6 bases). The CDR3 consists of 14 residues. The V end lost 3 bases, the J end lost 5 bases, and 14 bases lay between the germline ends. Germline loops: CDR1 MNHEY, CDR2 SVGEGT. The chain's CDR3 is CASSYPGVLNEQYF. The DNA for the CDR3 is TGTGCCAGCAGTTATCCGGGGGTCCTAAACGAGCAGTACTTC.

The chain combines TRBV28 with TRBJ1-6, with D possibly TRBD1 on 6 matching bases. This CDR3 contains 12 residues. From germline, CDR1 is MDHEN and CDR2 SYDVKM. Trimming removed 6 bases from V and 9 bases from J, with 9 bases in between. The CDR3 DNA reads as TGTGCCAGCAGCCAACAGGGTTCACCCCTCCACTTT. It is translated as CASSQQGSPLHF.

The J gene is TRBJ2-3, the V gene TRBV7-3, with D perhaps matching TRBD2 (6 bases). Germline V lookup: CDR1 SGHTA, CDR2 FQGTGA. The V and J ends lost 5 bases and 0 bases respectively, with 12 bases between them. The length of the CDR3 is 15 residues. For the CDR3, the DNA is TGTGCCAGCAGCGAACTAGCTCACAGCACAGATACGCAGTATTTT. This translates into CASSELAHSTDTQYF.

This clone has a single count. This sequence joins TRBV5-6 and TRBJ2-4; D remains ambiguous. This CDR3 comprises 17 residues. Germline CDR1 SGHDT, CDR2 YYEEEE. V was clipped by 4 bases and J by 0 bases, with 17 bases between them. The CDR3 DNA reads TGTGCCAGCAGCCCGCTGAGGATGTCATTAGCCAAAAACATTCAGTACTTC. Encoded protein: CASSPLRMSLAKNIQYF.

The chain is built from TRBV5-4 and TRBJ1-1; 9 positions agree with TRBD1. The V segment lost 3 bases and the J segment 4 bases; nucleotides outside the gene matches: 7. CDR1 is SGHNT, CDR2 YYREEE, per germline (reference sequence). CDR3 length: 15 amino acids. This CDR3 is CASSSGLGQGTEAFF. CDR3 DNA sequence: TGTGCCAGCAGCTCGGGGTTGGGACAGGGCACTGAAGCTTTCTTT.

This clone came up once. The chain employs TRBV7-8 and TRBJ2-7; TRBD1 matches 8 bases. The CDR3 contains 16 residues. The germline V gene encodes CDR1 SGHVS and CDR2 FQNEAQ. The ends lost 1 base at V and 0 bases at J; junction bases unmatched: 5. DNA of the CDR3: TGTGCCAGCAGCTTAGTACAGGGGGACCTCTCCTACGAGCAGTACTTC. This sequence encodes CASSLVQGDLSYEQYF. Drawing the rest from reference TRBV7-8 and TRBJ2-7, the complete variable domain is GAGVSQSPRYKVAKRGQDVALRCDPISGHVSLFWYQQALGQGPEFLTYFQNEAQLDKSGLPSDRFFAERPEGSVSTLKIQRTQQEDSAVYLCASSLVQGDLSYEQYFGPGTRLTVT.

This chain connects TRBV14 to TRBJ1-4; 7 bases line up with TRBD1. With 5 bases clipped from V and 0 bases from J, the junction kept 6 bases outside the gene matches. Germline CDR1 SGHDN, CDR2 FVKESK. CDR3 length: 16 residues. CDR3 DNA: TGTGCCAGCAGCGGGGGACAGTTAACAACTAATGAAAAACTGTTTTTT. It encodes CASSGGQLTTNEKLFF.

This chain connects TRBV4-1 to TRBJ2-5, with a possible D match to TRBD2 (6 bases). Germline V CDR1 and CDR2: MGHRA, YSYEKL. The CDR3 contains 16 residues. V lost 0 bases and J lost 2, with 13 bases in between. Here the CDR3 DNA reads TGCGCCAGCAGCCAAGATCTAGTGGGGGGACAAGAGACCCAGTACTTC. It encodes CASSQDLVGGQETQYF.

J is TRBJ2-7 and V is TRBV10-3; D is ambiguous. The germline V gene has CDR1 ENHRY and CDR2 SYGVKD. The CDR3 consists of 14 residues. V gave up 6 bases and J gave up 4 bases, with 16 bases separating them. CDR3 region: CAISSLDIVYEQYF. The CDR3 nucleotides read TGTGCCATCAGCAGCCTGGATATAGTTTACGAGCAGTACTTC.

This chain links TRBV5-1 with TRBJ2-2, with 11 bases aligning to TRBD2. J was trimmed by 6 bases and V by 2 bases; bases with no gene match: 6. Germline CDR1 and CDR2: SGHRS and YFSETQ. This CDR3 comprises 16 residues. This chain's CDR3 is CASSFLLAGASGELFF. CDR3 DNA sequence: TGCGCCAGCAGCTTCCTACTAGCGGGAGCATCCGGGGAGCTGTTTTTT.

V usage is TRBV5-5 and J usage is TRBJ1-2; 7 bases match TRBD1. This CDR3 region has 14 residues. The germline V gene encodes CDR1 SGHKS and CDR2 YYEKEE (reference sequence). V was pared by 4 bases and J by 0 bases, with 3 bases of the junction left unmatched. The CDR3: CASSAGGSNYGYTF. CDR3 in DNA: TGTGCCAGCAGCGCAGGGGGTTCTAACTATGGCTACACCTTC.

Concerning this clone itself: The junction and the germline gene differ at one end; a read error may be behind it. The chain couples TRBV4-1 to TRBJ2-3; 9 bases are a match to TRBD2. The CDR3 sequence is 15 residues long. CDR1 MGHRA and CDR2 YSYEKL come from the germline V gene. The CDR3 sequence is CASSPSGTSRDTQYF. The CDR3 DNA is TGCGCCAGCAGCCCTTCCGGGACTAGCAGAGATACGCAGTATTTT.

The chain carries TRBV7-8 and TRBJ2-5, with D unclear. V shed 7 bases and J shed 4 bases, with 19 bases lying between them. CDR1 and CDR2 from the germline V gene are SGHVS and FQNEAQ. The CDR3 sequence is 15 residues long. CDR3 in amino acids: CASTAVVLLGETQYF. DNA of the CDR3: TGTGCCAGCACCGCCGTGGTCCTCCTCGGAGAGACCCAGTACTTC. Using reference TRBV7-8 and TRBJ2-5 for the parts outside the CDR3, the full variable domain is GAGVSQSPRYKVAKRGQDVALRCDPISGHVSLFWYQQALGQGPEFLTYFQNEAQLDKSGLPSDRFFAERPEGSVSTLKIQRTQQEDSAVYLCASTAVVLLGETQYFGPGTRLLVL.

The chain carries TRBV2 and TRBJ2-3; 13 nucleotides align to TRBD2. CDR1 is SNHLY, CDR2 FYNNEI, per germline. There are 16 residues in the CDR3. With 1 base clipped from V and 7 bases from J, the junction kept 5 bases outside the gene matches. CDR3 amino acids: CASSEELAGGRYTQYF. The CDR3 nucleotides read TGTGCCAGCAGTGAAGAACTAGCGGGAGGGAGGTATACGCAGTATTTT.

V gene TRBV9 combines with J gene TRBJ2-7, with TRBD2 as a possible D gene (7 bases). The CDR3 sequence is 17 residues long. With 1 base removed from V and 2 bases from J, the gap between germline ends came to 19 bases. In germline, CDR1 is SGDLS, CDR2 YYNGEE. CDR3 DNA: TGTGCCAGCAGCGTAATTCTAGGGGGGGCCTCTACCTACGAGCAGTACTTC. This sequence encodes CASSVILGGASTYEQYF. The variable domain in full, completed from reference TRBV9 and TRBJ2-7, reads DSGVTQTPKHLITATGQRVTLRCSPRSGDLSVYWYQQSLDQGLQFLIQYYNGEERAKGNILERFSAQQFPDLHSELNLSSLELGDSALYFCASSVILGGASTYEQYFGPGTRLTVT.

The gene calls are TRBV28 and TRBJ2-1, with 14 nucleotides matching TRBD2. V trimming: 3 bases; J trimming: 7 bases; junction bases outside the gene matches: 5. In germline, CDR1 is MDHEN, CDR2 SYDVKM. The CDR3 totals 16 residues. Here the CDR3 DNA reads TGTGCCAGCAGTTTTATGGGACTAGCGGGGGAGAATGAGCAGTTCTTC. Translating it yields CASSFMGLAGENEQFF.

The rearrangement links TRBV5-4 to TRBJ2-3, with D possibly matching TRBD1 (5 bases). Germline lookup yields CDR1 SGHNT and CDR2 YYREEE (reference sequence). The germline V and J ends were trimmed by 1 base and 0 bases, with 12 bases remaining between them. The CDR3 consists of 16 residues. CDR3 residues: CASSLYRGRSTDTQYF. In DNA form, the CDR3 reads TGTGCCAGCAGCTTGTATAGGGGTCGAAGCACAGATACGCAGTATTTT.

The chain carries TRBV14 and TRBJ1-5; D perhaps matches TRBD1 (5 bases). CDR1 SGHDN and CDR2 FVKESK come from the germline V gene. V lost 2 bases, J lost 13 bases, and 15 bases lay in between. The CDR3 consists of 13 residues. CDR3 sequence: CASSQTTEGSQHF. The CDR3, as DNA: TGTGCCAGCAGCCAAACCACAGAGGGGAGTCAGCATTTT. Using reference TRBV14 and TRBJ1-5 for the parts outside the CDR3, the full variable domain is EAGVTQFPSHSVIEKGQTVTLRCDPISGHDNLYWYRRVMGKEIKFLLHFVKESKQDESGMPNNRFLAERTGGTYSTLKVQPAELEDSGVYFCASSQTTEGSQHFGDGTRLSIL.

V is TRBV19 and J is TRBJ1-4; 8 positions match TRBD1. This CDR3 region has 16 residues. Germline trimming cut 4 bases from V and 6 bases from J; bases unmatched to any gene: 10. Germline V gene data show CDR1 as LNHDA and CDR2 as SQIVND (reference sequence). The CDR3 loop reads CASSRQGARVDEKLFF. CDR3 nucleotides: TGTGCCAGTAGTAGGCAGGGGGCGCGGGTGGATGAAAAACTGTTTTTT.

The CDR3 sequence is CAIRPRQQASGANVLTF. For the CDR3, the DNA is TGTGCCATCAGGCCCCGACAACAAGCCTCTGGGGCCAACGTCCTGACTTTC. The chain recombines TRBV10-3 with TRBJ2-6; D is undetermined. The ends were cut back, 6 bases at V and 0 bases at J, with 15 bases in the middle. CDR3 length: 17 residues. Germline CDR1 is ENHRY and CDR2 is SYGVKD.